This T cell receptor beta chain appears in the sequencing data of a study of CD8+ T cells in alopecia areata. Whole-study results and caveats: Mice showed TCR sharing more clearly than patients did, possibly owing to HLA. Researchers report lesional scalp, most notably alopecia totalis/universalis, outstripped normal scalp in clonality.

In germline, CDR1 is NNHDY, CDR2 SYVADS. The CDR3 spans 14 residues. The sequencing template was cDNA reverse transcribed from extracted RNA. This table comes from immunoSEQ multiplex PCR, and its TCRdb copy is limited to in-frame clones, with some not included. The sample offers 90,000 to 130,000 clones and no singletons, the top ten holding around a fifth. A note on this clone: Its antigen is still unknown. Gene names and germline match the mouse. The read gets to within 4 residues of the CDR3 end, and the germline J gene fills in the rest.

This chain joins TRBV13-3 and TRBJ2-7; TRBD1 matches 8 bases. This TCR was sampled from a C3H/HeJ mouse with alopecia areata. For this strain, the MHC haplotype corresponds to H2-k. The sample was lesional skin. The part of the CDR3 DNA that was read is TGTGCCAGCAGTACCACCGGGACAGGATAT. This codes for CASSTTGTGY. In full, the CDR3 reads CASSTTGTGYEQYF.